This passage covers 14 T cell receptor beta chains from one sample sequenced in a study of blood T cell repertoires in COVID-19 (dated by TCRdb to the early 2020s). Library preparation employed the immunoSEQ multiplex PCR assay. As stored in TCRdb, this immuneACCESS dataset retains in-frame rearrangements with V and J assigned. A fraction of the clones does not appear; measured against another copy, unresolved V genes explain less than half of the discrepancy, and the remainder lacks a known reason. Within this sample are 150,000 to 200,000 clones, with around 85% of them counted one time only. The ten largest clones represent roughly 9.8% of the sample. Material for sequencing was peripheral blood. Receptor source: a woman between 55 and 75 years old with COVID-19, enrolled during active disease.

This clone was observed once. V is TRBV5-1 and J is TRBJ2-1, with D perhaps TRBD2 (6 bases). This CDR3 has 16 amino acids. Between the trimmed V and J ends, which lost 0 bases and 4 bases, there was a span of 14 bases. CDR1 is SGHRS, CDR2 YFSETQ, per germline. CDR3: CASSLGGLASYNEQFF. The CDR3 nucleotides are TGCGCCAGCAGCTTGGGTGGGCTAGCGTCATACAATGAGCAGTTCTTC. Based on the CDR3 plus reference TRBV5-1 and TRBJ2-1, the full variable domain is KAGVTQTPRYLIKTRGQQVTLSCSPISGHRSVSWYQQTPGQGLQFLFEYFSETQRNKGNFPGRFSGRQFSNSRSEMNVSTLELGDSALYLCASSLGGLASYNEQFFGPGTRLTVL.

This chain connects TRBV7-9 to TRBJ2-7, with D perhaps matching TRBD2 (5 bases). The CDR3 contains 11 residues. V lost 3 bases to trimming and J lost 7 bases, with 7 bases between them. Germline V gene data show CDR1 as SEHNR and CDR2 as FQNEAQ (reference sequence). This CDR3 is CASSFRGEQYF. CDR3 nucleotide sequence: TGTGCCAGCAGCTTTCGGGGAGAGCAGTACTTC.

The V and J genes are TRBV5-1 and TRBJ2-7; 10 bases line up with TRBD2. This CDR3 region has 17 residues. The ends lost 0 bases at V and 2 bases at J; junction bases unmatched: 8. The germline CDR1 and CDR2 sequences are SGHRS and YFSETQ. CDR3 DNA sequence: TGCGCCAGCAGCTTGGCCGCGGGACTAGCGAACCCCTACGAGCAGTACTTC. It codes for CASSLAAGLANPYEQYF. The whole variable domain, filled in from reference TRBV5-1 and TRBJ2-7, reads KAGVTQTPRYLIKTRGQQVTLSCSPISGHRSVSWYQQTPGQGLQFLFEYFSETQRNKGNFPGRFSGRQFSNSRSEMNVSTLELGDSALYLCASSLAAGLANPYEQYFGPGTRLTVT.

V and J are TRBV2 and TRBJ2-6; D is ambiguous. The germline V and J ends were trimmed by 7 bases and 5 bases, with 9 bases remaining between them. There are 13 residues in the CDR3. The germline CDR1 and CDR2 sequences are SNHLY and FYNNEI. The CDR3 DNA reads TGTGCCAGCACCGGCGACAGGGCCAACGTCCTGACTTTC. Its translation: CASTGDRANVLTF.

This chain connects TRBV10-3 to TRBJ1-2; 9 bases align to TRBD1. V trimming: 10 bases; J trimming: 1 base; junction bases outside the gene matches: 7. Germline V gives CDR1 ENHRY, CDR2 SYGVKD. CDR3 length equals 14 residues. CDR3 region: CANLATGGNYGYTF. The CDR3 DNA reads TGTGCCAACCTAGCGACAGGGGGTAACTATGGCTACACCTTC.

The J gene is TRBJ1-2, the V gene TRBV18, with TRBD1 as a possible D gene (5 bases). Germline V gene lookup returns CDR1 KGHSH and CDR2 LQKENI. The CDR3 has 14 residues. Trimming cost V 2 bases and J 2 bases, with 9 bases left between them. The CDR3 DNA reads TGTGCCAGCTCACCAATGGGGGGAAACTATGGCTACACCTTC. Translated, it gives CASSPMGGNYGYTF.

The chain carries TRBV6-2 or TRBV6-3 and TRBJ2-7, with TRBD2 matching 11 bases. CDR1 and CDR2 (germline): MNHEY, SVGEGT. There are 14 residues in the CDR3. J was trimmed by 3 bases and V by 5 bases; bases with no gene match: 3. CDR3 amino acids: CASSTSGRIYEQYF. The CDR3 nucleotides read TGTGCCAGCAGTACTAGCGGGAGAATCTACGAGCAGTACTTC.

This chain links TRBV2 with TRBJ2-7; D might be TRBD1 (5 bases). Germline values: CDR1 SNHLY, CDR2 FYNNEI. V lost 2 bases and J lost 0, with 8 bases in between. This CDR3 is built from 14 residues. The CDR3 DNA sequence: TGTGCCAGCAGTGAACGGACATCCTCCTACGAGCAGTACTTC. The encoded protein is CASSERTSSYEQYF.

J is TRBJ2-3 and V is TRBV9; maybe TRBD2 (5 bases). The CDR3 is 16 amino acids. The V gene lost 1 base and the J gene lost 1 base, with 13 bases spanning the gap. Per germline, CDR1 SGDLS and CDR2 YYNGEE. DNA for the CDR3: TGTGCCAGCAGCGTATATGGCCCGAGGGGCACAGATACGCAGTATTTT. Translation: CASSVYGPRGTDTQYF.

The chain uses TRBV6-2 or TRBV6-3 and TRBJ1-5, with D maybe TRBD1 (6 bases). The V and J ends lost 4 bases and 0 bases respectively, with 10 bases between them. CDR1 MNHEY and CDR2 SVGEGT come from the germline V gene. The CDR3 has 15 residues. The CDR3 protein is CASSLTGGSNQPQHF. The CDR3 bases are TGTGCCAGCAGTTTGACAGGAGGTAGCAATCAGCCCCAGCATTTT.

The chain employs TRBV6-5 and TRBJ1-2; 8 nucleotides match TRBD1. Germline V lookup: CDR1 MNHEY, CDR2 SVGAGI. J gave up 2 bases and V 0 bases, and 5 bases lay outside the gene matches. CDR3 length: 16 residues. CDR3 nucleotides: TGTGCCAGCAGTTACTCCAGACAGGGGAGGAACTATGGCTACACCTTC. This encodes CASSYSRQGRNYGYTF.

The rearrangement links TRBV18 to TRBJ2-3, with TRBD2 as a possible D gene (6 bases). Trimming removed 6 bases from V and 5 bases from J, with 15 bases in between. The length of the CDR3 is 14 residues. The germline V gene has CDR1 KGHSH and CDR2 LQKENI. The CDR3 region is CASSTWREEDTQYF. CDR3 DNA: TGTGCCAGCTCCACCTGGAGGGAGGAAGATACGCAGTATTTT.

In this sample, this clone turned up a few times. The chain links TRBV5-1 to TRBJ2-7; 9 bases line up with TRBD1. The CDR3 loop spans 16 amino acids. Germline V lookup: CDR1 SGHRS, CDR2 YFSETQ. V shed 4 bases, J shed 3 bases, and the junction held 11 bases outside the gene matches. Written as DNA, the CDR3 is TGCGCCAGCAGCATCTTAAACAGGGGGCTTGGCTACGAGCAGTACTTC. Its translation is CASSILNRGLGYEQYF.

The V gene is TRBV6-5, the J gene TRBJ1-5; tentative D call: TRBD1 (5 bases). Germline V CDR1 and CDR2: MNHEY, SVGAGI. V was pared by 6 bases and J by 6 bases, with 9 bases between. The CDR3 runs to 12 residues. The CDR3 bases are TGTGCCAGCAGCCGCGGGACTCAGCCCCAGCATTTT. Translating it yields CASSRGTQPQHF.